Detailed here is one T cell receptor (beta chain). Antigen specificity is unknown. This likely comes from a read error, as the CDR3 has no conserved phenylalanine or tryptophan at its end. The DNA is left out, because the CDR3 cannot be placed on it with certainty; the CDR3 is given as TCRdb lists it. Germline CDR1 and CDR2: SGHVS and FQNEAQ. The CDR3 comprises 9 residues, both ends counted. A universal primer binding site was introduced by template switching. The final cDNA contained unique molecular identifiers. Using its own MiXCR run on the 5' RACE reads, TCRdb lists one record per CDR3 protein. The data contain fewer than 550,000 distinct CDR3 sequences, around 15% of them singletons. This sample was included in a study of identical twins. Findings and limits, study-wide: Among monozygotic twins, out-of-frame TCR alpha sharing exceeded what models predicted. Excess sharing by twins proved weaker in beta out-of-frame sequences.

A further study also used this sample, focusing on yellow fever vaccine responses in identical twins.

Sequencing used CD4+ T cells sorted from blood. V is TRBV7-8 and J is TRBJ2-1. This sequence was found in a woman between 18 and 30 years old in good health. The CDR3 reads CASRSEVMI.